These 27 T cell receptor beta chains came from one sample sequenced in a study of blood T cell repertoires in COVID-19. TCRdb's table, derived via immunoSEQ multiplex PCR, lists solely in-frame clones and lacks some. Of 190,000 or so clones in the sample, around four fifths are singletons; the top ten hold over 9.5%. Sequencing used PBMCs or T cells enriched from blood (not recorded which). The receptor source for this set is a man in his forties who had recovered from COVID-19.

The chain couples TRBV6-1 to TRBJ1-3, with D uncertain. CDR1 is MNHNS and CDR2 is SASEGT in the germline V gene. The ends were cut back, 2 bases at V and 0 bases at J, with 5 bases in the middle. The CDR3 loop spans 14 amino acids. The CDR3 region is CASSEQVSGNTIYF. The CDR3 DNA reads TGTGCCAGCAGTGAACAGGTCTCTGGAAACACCATATATTTT.

V is TRBV27 and J is TRBJ1-2, with D possibly being TRBD1 (6 bases). The germline V and J ends were trimmed by 7 bases and 5 bases, with 17 bases remaining between them. Germline loops: CDR1 MNHEY, CDR2 SMNVEV (reference sequence). The CDR3 is made up of 14 amino acids. Here the CDR3 DNA reads TGTGCCAGCAAGACCGGGACACAGAGATATGGCTACACCTTC. Protein product: CASKTGTQRYGYTF.

This chain connects TRBV5-4 to TRBJ2-5; 7 positions match TRBD2. Germline V gene lookup returns CDR1 SGHNT and CDR2 YYREEE (reference sequence). V lost 0 bases and J lost 3; bases outside the gene matches: 2. This CDR3 comprises 14 residues. The CDR3 protein is CASSLVGGEETQYF. CDR3 sequence (DNA): TGTGCCAGCAGCTTGGTGGGGGGGGAAGAGACCCAGTACTTC.

Here the CDR3 reads CAWSQGDSLNEKLFF. CDR3 DNA: TGTGCCTGGAGTCAGGGGGACAGCCTTAATGAAAAACTGTTTTTT. The rearrangement links TRBV30 to TRBJ1-4; 7 bases fit TRBD1. CDR3 size: 15 residues. Germline V CDR1 and CDR2: GTSNPN, SVGIG (reference sequence). Losses at the gene ends were 2 bases for V and 4 bases for J; bases not matched to a gene: 7.

This chain joins TRBV7-8 and TRBJ1-4; possibly TRBD1 for D (6 bases). V lost 6 bases to trimming and J lost 2 bases, with 7 bases between them. The germline V gene has CDR1 SGHVS and CDR2 FQNEAQ. The CDR3 has 13 amino acids. The CDR3 is CASRGQTNEKLFF. CDR3 bases: TGTGCCAGCAGAGGACAGACTAATGAAAAACTGTTTTTT.

J is TRBJ2-7 and V is TRBV7-2; 7 bases line up with TRBD1. V gave up 4 bases and J gave up 1 base; unmatched junction bases: 7. The CDR3 is 15 amino acids. Germline CDR1 reads SGHTA; CDR2 reads FQGNSA. CDR3 protein: CASSWDSGVSYEQYF. The CDR3 DNA reads as TGTGCCAGCAGCTGGGACAGTGGGGTTTCCTACGAGCAGTACTTC.

The chain has TRBV9 and TRBJ2-5, with a possible D match to TRBD1 (8 bases). Trimming pared 4 bases from V and 2 bases from J, leaving 18 bases between. This CDR3 is built from 16 residues. Germline CDR1 SGDLS, CDR2 YYNGEE. CDR3 sequence: CASSSRQGRGQETQYF. In DNA, the CDR3 is TGTGCCAGCAGCTCCCGACAGGGGCGGGGGCAAGAGACCCAGTACTTC. Filled out from reference TRBV9 and TRBJ2-5, the complete variable domain reads DSGVTQTPKHLITATGQRVTLRCSPRSGDLSVYWYQQSLDQGLQFLIQYYNGEERAKGNILERFSAQQFPDLHSELNLSSLELGDSALYFCASSSRQGRGQETQYFGPGTRLLVL.

J is TRBJ1-1 and V is TRBV2; tentative D call: TRBD1 (6 bases). There are 13 residues in the CDR3. The V end was cut by 11 bases, the J end by 5 bases, with 18 bases between. CDR1 and CDR2 (germline): SNHLY, FYNNEI. The CDR3, as DNA: TGTGCCCAAAAGGGGGATTTGGTTACTGAAGCTTTCTTT. This gives the protein CAQKGDLVTEAFF.

The V gene is TRBV5-1, the J gene TRBJ2-7; possible D gene TRBD2, 6 bases. The V end was cut by 4 bases, the J end by 0 bases, with 20 bases between. Per the germline V gene, CDR1 is SGHRS and CDR2 is YFSETQ. CDR3 length: 17 residues. CDR3 in DNA: TGCGCCAGCAGCGTCCCCCGTCGGGGGTCTAGCTCCTACGAGCAGTACGTC. It codes for CASSVPRRGSSSYEQYV.

The J gene is TRBJ1-1, the V gene TRBV18; TRBD1 might be the D (5 bases). The CDR3 is 13 amino acids. The ends were cut back, 3 bases at V and 7 bases at J, with 12 bases in the middle. In germline, CDR1 is KGHSH, CDR2 LQKENI. The chain's CDR3 is CASSPGGEGEAFF. In nucleotides, the CDR3 is TGTGCCAGCTCACCGGGGGGAGAGGGTGAAGCTTTCTTT.

The CDR3 sequence: CASSHIGQGPNTEAFF. CDR3 nucleotides: TGTGCCAGTAGTCATATCGGACAGGGTCCGAACACTGAAGCTTTCTTT. V is TRBV19 and J is TRBJ1-1, with 8 bases aligning to TRBD1. CDR3 length: 16 amino acids. V trimming: 5 bases; J trimming: 1 base; junction bases outside the gene matches: 9. Germline lookup yields CDR1 LNHDA and CDR2 SQIVND (reference sequence).

This chain links TRBV11-2 with TRBJ2-1; 13 positions agree with TRBD2. CDR1 and CDR2 from the germline V gene are SGHAT and FQNNGV. This CDR3 has 16 residues. V trimming: 5 bases; J trimming: 7 bases; junction bases outside the gene matches: 8. The CDR3, as DNA: TGTGCCAGCAGCGGCCGGACTAGCGGGAGAGCAAATGAGCAGTTCTTC. Translation: CASSGRTSGRANEQFF.

This chain uses TRBV4-2 with TRBJ1-2; a weak D match, TRBD1 (5 bases). The CDR3 loop spans 16 amino acids. CDR1 and CDR2 (germline): LGHNA, YNFKEQ. V shed 4 bases and J shed 4 bases, with 19 bases lying between them. The CDR3 DNA follows: TGTGCCAGCAGCCCACAAGGAATAGGGGTTAGCTATGGCTACACCTTC. Translating gives CASSPQGIGVSYGYTF.

The CDR3 DNA reads as TGTGCCAGCAGTGATTTGACAGGGGGCTTGGAGGGCTACACCTTC. Translating it yields CASSDLTGGLEGYTF. The chain is built from TRBV2 and TRBJ1-2; 10 nucleotides line up with TRBD1. This CDR3 is built from 15 residues. After removal of 3 bases from V and 8 bases from J, the junction contained 9 bases not matched to a gene. CDR1 is SNHLY and CDR2 is FYNNEI in the germline V gene.

The V gene is TRBV18, the J gene TRBJ1-1; D is unclear. Trimming cost V 3 bases and J 2 bases, with 16 bases left between them. The CDR3 runs to 16 residues. Per germline, CDR1 KGHSH and CDR2 LQKENI. The CDR3 loop reads CASSPYTGSTNTEAFF. The CDR3 coding sequence is TGTGCCAGCTCACCCTATACCGGGAGTACAAACACTGAAGCTTTCTTT.

The CDR3 DNA follows: TGTGCCAGCACCTCACGAACTGGGGGGGATGAGCAGTTCTTC. Protein: CASTSRTGGDEQFF. The gene calls are TRBV5-4 and TRBJ2-1; 7 nucleotides line up with TRBD2. Germline V lookup: CDR1 SGHNT, CDR2 YYREEE (reference sequence). This CDR3 region has 14 residues. J gave up 8 bases and V 6 bases, and 11 bases lay outside the gene matches.

This chain uses TRBV11-2 with TRBJ1-1, with D perhaps matching TRBD1 (6 bases). In germline, CDR1 is SGHAT, CDR2 FQNNGV. The length of the CDR3 is 13 residues. V was trimmed by 3 bases and J by 8 bases, leaving 13 bases between them. Here the CDR3 reads CASSFQGQGEAFF. The CDR3 DNA sequence: TGTGCCAGCAGCTTTCAGGGACAAGGGGAAGCTTTCTTT.

The chain links TRBV9 to TRBJ2-2, with a weak D call TRBD2 (5 bases). Germline loops: CDR1 SGDLS, CDR2 YYNGEE. This CDR3 is 15 amino acids long. V lost 0 bases and J 3 bases, leaving 9 bases between the germline ends. The DNA of the CDR3 is TGTGCCAGCAGCGTAGTTCGGGATTACACCGGGGAGCTGTTTTTT. It encodes CASSVVRDYTGELFF.

The rearrangement links TRBV30 to TRBJ2-3; D gene ambiguous. The CDR3 totals 13 residues. Germline CDR1 GTSNPN, CDR2 SVGIG (reference sequence). Trimming took off 4 bases at V and 4 bases at J, with 12 bases between the two ends. Here the CDR3 reads CAWKRTMSDTQYF. CDR3 coding DNA: TGTGCCTGGAAAAGAACAATGTCAGATACGCAGTATTTT.

V gene TRBV4-2 combines with J gene TRBJ1-5; D uncertain. V lost 1 base, J lost 0 bases, and 10 bases lay in between. CDR1 and CDR2 from the germline V gene are LGHNA and YNFKEQ. The CDR3 is 16 residues long. CDR3 region: CASSQVSGSSNQPQHF. DNA of the CDR3: TGTGCCAGCAGCCAAGTTTCCGGGTCTAGCAATCAGCCCCAGCATTTT.

The V and J genes are TRBV21-1 and TRBJ2-5; TRBD1, the table's D call, lacks a check against the DNA. TRBV21-1 is a pseudogene locus. This CDR3 is built from 16 residues. CDR3 nucleotides: TGTGCCAGCAGCAGCGCTTGTGGGACAGAAAAAGAGACCCAGTACTTC. The encoded protein is CASSSACGTEKETQYF.

This chain uses TRBV6-5 with TRBJ1-1; the D gene is possibly TRBD1 (5 bases). From germline, CDR1 is MNHEY and CDR2 SVGAGI. CDR3 length: 14 residues. Trimming pared 10 bases from V and 1 base from J, leaving 16 bases between. CDR3 in amino acids: CATLDSRWNTEAFF. CDR3 nucleotides: TGTGCCACCCTCGACAGTCGATGGAACACTGAAGCTTTCTTT.

V is TRBV3-1 (or the pseudogene TRBV3-2) and J is TRBJ1-5; D is ambiguous. V lost 1 base and J 3 bases, leaving 16 bases between the germline ends. CDR1 and CDR2 (germline): LGHDT, YNNKEL (reference sequence). The CDR3 has 17 amino acids. The CDR3 bases are TGTGCCAGCAGCCAAGGCGCGGGGAGGGAGCTCAATCAGCCCCAGCATTTT. It specifies CASSQGAGRELNQPQHF.

This rearrangement joins TRBV5-1 to TRBJ2-5; 11 bases match TRBD2. V dropped 1 base and J dropped 2; count of bases not matched to a gene: 13. The CDR3 runs 19 residues. Germline V gene lookup returns CDR1 SGHRS and CDR2 YFSETQ. The CDR3 here is CASSLMIGLAGGRQETQYF. As DNA, the CDR3 is TGCGCCAGCAGCTTGATGATTGGTCTAGCGGGAGGCCGACAAGAGACCCAGTACTTC.

The chain joins TRBV4-3 to TRBJ2-1; TRBD2 might be the D (6 bases). The CDR3 spans 14 residues. In germline, CDR1 is LGHNA, CDR2 YSLEER. Trimming left V 7 bases short and J 4 bases short, with 14 bases between. The CDR3 DNA sequence: TGCGCCAGCAAGAAGGGGAGGTGGTACAATGAGCAGTTCTTC. Encoded protein: CASKKGRWYNEQFF.

The chain employs TRBV24-1 and TRBJ2-5; 7 bases agree with TRBD2. Per germline, CDR1 KGHDR and CDR2 SFDVKD. The CDR3 loop spans 15 amino acids. With V trimmed by 10 bases and J by 1 base, 11 bases remained unmatched. CDR3 in amino acids: CATGEWEGTQETQYF. The CDR3 coding sequence is TGTGCCACGGGGGAATGGGAGGGGACCCAAGAGACCCAGTACTTC.

The gene calls are TRBV19 and TRBJ2-3, with 10 nucleotides matching TRBD1. Trimming cost V 5 bases and J 1 base; bases outside gene matches: 3. The CDR3 has 15 amino acids. CDR1 LNHDA and CDR2 SQIVND come from the germline V gene (reference sequence). The CDR3 is CASSGGTGGTDTQYF. The CDR3, as DNA: TGTGCCAGTAGTGGCGGGACAGGGGGCACAGATACGCAGTATTTT.